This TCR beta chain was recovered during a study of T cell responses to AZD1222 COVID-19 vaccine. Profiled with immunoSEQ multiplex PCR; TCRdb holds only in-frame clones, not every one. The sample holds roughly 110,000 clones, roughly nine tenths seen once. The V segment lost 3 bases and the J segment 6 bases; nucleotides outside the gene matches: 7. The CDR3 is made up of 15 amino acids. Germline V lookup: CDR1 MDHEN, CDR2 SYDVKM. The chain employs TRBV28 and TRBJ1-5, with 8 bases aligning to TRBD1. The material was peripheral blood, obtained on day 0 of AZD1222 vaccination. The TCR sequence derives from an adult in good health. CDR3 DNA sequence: TGTGCCAGCAGTTTGCAACAGGGGGGCGGTCAGCCCCAGCATTTT. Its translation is CASSLQQGGGQPQHF.